This entry concerns a single T cell receptor (beta chain). The sample comes from a study of T cell changes during pregnancy in multiple sclerosis. The assay was immunoSEQ multiplex PCR, and TCRdb's table has in-frame clones only and misses some. The sample lists tens of thousands of clones; about 84% were seen once. V lost 2 bases, J lost 2 bases, and 7 bases lay in between. CDR1 and CDR2 (germline): MRHNA, SNTAGT. This CDR3 region has 13 residues. The clonotype comes from a female donor with multiple sclerosis, enrolled in a pregnancy study. This sample comprised CD8+ T cells from peripheral blood mononuclear cells, obtained after pregnancy. J is TRBJ2-7 and V is TRBV6-4; D is perhaps TRBD1 (6 bases). The CDR3 region has the DNA TGTGCCAGCAGTGACCGGGACACCTACGAGCAGTACTTC. This sequence encodes CASSDRDTYEQYF.